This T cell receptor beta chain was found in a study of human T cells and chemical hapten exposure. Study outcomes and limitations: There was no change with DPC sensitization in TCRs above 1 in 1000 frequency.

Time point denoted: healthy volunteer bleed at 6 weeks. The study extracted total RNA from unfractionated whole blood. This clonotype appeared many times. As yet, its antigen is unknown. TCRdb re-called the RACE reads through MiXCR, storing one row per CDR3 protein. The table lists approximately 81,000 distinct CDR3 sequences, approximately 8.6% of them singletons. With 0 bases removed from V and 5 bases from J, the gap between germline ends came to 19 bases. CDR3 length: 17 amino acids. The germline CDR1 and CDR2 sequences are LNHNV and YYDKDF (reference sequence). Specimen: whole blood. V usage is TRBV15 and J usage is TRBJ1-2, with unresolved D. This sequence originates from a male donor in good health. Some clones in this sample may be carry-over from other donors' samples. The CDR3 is CATSRDWARGIRYGYTF. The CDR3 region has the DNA TGTGCCACCAGCAGAGATTGGGCCCGGGGAATCCGGTATGGCTACACCTTC.